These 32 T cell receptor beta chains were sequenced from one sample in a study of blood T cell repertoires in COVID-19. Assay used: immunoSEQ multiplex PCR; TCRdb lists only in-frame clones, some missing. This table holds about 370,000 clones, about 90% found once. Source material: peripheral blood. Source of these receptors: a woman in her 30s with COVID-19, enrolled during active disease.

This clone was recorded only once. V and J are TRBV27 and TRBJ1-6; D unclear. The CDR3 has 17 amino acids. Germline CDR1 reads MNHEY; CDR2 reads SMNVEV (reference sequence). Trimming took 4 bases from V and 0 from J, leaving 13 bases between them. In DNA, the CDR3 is TGTGCCAGCAGTTCCGCTGCACCGAGCTCCTATAATTCACCCCTCCACTTT. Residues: CASSSAAPSSYNSPLHF.

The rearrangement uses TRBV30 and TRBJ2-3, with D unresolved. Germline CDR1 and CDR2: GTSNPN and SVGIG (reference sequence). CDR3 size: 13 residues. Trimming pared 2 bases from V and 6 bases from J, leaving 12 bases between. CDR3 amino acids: CAWSRNSLDTQYF. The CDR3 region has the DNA TGTGCCTGGAGTCGTAACTCCTTGGATACGCAGTATTTT.

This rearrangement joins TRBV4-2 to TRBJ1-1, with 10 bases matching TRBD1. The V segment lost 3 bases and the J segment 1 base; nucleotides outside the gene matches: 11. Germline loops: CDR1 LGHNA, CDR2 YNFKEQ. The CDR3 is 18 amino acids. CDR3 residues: CASSQAGTGVTRNTEAFF. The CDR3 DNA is TGTGCCAGCAGCCAGGCCGGGACAGGGGTGACACGGAACACTGAAGCTTTCTTT.

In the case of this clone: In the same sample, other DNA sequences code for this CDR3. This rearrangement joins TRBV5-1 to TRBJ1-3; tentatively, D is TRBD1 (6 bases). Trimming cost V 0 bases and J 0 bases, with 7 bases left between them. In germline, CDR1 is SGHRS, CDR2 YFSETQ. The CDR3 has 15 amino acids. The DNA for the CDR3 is TGCGCCAGCAGCTTGGGGGGGCTCTCTGGAAACACCATATATTTT. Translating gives CASSLGGLSGNTIYF. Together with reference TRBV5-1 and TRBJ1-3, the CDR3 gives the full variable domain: KAGVTQTPRYLIKTRGQQVTLSCSPISGHRSVSWYQQTPGQGLQFLFEYFSETQRNKGNFPGRFSGRQFSNSRSEMNVSTLELGDSALYLCASSLGGLSGNTIYFGEGSWLTVV.

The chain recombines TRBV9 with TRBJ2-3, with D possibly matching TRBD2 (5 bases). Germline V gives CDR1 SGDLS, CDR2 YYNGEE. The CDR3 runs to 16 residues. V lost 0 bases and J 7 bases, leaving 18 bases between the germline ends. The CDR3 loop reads CASSVEELGASNTQYF. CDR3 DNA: TGTGCCAGCAGCGTAGAAGAGTTGGGAGCCTCGAATACGCAGTATTTT.

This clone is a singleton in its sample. The CDR3 nucleotides are TGTGCCAGCAGTGAGGGTCGACAGATTAACACTGAAGCTTTCTTT. Translating gives CASSEGRQINTEAFF. The J gene is TRBJ1-1, the V gene TRBV2; tentatively, D is TRBD1 (5 bases). Germline V lookup: CDR1 SNHLY, CDR2 FYNNEI. The CDR3 extends over 15 amino acids. V was trimmed by 3 bases and J by 2 bases, leaving 13 bases between them.

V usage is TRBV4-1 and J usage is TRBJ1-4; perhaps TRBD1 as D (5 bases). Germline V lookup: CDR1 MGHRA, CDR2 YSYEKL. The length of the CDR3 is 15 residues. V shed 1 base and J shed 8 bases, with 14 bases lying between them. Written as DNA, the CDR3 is TGCGCCAGCAGCCAAGTCGGAGTGGGGGGGGAAAAACTGTTTTTT. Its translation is CASSQVGVGGEKLFF.

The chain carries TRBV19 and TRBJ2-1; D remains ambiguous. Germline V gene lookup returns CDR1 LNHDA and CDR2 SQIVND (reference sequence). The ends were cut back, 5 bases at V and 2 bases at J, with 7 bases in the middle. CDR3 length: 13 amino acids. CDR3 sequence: CASSFDTYNEQFF. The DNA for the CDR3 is TGTGCCAGTAGTTTCGACACCTACAATGAGCAGTTCTTC.

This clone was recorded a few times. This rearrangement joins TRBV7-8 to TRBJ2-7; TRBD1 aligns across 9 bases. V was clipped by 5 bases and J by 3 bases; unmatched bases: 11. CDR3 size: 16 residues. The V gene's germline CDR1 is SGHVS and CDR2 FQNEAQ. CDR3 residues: CASSPSPGDRVYEQYF. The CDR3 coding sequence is TGTGCCAGCAGCCCGTCCCCCGGGGACAGGGTCTACGAGCAGTACTTC.

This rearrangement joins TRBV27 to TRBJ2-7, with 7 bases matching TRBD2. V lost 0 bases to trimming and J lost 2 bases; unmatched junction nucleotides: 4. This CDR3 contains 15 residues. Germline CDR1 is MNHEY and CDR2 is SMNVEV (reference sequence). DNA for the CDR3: TGTGCCAGCAGTTTATCCATAGCGGGTACCTACGAGCAGTACTTC. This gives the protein CASSLSIAGTYEQYF.

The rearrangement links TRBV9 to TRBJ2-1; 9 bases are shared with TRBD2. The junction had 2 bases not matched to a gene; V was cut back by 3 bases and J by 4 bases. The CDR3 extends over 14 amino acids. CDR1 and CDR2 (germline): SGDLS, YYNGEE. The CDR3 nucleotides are TGTGCCAGCAGCGGAACTAGCGGGTACAATGAGCAGTTCTTC. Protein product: CASSGTSGYNEQFF.

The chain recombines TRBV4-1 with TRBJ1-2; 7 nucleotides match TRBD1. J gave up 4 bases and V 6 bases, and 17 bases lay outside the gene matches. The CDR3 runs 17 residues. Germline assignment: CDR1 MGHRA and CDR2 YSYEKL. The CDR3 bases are TGCGCCAGCAGTCAACCCACAGCTCGACAGGGCCCCTATGGCTACACCTTC. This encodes CASSQPTARQGPYGYTF.

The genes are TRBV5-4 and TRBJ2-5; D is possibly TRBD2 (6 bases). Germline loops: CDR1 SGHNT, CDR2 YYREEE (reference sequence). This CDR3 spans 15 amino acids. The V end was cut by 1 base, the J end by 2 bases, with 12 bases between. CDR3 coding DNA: TGTGCCAGCAGCTTGACGGGCGGGATGCAAGAGACCCAGTACTTC. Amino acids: CASSLTGGMQETQYF.

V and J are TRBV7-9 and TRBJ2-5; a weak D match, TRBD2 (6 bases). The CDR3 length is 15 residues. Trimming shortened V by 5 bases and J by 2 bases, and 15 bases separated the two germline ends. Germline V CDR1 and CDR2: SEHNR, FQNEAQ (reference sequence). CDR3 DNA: TGTGCCAGCAGCCCGCTCCGGGGGTTGCAAGAGACCCAGTACTTC. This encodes CASSPLRGLQETQYF.

The CDR3 loop reads CASSESGRGREAFF. The CDR3 bases are TGTGCCAGCAGTGAATCGGGCAGGGGGCGTGAAGCTTTCTTT. The chain has TRBV25-1 and TRBJ1-1, with 8 bases aligning to TRBD1. CDR1 and CDR2 (germline): MGHDK, SYGVNS. The length of the CDR3 is 14 residues. Germline trimming cut 1 base from V and 7 bases from J; bases unmatched to any gene: 5.

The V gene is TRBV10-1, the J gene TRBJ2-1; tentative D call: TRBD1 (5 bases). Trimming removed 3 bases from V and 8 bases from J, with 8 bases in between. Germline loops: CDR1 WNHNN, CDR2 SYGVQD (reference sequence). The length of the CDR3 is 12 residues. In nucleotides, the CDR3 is TGCGCCAGCAGTGACCCCAGGGATGAGCAGTTCTTC. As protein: CASSDPRDEQFF.

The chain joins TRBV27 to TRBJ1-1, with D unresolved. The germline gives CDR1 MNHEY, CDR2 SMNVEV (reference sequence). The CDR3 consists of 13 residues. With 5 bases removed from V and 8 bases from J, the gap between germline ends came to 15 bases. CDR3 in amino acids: CASSPFSGSEAFF. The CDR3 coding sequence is TGTGCCAGCAGTCCATTTTCCGGGTCAGAAGCTTTCTTT.

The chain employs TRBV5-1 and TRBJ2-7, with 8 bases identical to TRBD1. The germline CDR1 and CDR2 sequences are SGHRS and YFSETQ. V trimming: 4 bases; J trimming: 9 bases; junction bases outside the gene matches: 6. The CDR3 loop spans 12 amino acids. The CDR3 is CASSETGTGQYF. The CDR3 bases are TGCGCCAGCAGCGAGACCGGGACAGGGCAGTACTTC.

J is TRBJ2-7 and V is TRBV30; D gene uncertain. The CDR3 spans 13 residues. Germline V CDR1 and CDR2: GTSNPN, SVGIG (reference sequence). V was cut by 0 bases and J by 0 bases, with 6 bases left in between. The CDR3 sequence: CAWSVSYSYEQYF. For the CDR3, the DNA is TGTGCCTGGAGTGTCAGTTACTCCTACGAGCAGTACTTC.

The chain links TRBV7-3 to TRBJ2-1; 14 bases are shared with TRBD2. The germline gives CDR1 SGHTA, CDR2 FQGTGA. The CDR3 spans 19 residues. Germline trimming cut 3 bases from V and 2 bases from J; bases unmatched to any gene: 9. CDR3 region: CASSFNGGLAGAPYNEQFF. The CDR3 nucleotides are TGTGCCAGCAGCTTCAACGGGGGACTAGCGGGAGCTCCCTACAATGAGCAGTTCTTC.

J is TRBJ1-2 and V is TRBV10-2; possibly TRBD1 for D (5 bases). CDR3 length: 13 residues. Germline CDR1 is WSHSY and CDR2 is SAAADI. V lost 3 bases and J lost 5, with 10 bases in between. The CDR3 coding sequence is TGCGCCAGCAGTGATCAGGGTTTTTATGGCTACACCTTC. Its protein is CASSDQGFYGYTF.

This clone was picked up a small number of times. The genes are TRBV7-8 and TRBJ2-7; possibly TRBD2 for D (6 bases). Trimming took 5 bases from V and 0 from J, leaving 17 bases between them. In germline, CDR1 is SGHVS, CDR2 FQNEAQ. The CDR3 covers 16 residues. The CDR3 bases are TGTGCCAGCAGCGCCGGCCCAGCGGGCAGCTCCTACGAGCAGTACTTC. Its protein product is CASSAGPAGSSYEQYF.

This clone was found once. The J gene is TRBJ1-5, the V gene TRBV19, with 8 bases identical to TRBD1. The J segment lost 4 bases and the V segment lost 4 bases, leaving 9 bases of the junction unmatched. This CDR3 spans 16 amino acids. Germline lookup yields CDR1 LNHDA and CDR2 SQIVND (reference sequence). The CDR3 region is CASSTPDRGNNQPQHF. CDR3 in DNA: TGTGCCAGTAGTACCCCCGACAGGGGAAATAATCAGCCCCAGCATTTT.

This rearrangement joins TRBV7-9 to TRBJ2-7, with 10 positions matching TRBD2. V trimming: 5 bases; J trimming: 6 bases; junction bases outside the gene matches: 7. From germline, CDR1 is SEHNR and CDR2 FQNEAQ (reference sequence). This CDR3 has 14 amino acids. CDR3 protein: CASSLTKREGEQYF. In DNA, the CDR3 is TGTGCCAGCAGCCTGACGAAGCGGGAGGGCGAGCAGTACTTC.

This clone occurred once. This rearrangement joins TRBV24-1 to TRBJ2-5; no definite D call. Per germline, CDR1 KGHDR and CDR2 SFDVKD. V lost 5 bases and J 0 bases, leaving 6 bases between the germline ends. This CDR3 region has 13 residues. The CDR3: CATSVENQETQYF. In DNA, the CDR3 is TGTGCCACCAGTGTAGAAAACCAAGAGACCCAGTACTTC.

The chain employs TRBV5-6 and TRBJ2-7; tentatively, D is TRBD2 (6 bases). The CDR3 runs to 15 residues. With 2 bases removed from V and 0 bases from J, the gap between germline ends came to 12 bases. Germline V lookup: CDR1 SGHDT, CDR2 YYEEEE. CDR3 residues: CASSLPGLLSYEQYF. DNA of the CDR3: TGTGCCAGCAGCTTACCAGGACTACTCTCCTACGAGCAGTACTTC.

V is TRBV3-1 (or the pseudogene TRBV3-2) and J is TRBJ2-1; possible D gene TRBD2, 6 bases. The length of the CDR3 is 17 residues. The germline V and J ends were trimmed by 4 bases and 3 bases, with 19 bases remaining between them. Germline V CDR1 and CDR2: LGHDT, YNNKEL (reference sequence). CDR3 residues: CASSRRGGSGLYNEQFF. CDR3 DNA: TGTGCCAGCAGCCGCCGTGGGGGGAGCGGACTCTACAATGAGCAGTTCTTC.

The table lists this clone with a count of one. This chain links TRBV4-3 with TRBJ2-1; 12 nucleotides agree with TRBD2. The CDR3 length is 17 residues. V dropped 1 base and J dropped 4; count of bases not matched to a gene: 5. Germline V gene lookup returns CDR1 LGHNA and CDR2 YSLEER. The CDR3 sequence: CASSQVHGTSGYNEQFF. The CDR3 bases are TGCGCCAGCAGCCAAGTACACGGGACTAGCGGGTACAATGAGCAGTTCTTC.

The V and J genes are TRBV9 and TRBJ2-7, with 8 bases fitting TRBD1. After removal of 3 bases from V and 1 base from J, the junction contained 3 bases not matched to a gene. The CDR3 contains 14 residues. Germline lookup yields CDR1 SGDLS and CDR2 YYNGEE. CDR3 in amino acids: CASSEQGVSYEQYF. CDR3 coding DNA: TGTGCCAGCAGCGAACAGGGGGTTTCCTACGAGCAGTACTTC.

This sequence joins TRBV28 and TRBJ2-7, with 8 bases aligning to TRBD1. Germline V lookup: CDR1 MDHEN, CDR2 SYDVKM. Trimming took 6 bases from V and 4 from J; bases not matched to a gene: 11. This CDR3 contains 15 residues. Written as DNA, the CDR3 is TGTGCCAGCAGCACGGGGCCGACAGGGGAGTACGAGCAGTACTTC. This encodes CASSTGPTGEYEQYF.

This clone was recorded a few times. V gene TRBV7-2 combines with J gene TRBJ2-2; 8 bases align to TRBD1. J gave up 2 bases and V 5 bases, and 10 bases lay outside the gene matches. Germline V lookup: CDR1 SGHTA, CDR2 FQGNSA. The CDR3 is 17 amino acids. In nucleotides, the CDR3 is TGTGCCAGCAGCCCCCCCCGGACAGGGAAAAACACCGGGGAGCTGTTTTTT. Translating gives CASSPPRTGKNTGELFF. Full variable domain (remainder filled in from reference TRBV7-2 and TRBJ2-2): GAGVSQSPSNKVTEKGKDVELRCDPISGHTALYWYRQSLGQGLEFLIYFQGNSAPDKSGLPSDRFSAERTGGSVSTLTIQRTQQEDSAVYLCASSPPRTGKNTGELFFGEGSRLTVL.

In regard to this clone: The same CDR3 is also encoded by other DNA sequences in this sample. DNA of the CDR3: TGCGCCAGCAGCTTGGCCGGCGGTTATGGCTACACCTTC. This codes for CASSLAGGYGYTF. The gene calls are TRBV5-1 and TRBJ1-2; D not certain. This CDR3 contains 13 residues. Between the trimmed V and J ends, which lost 0 bases and 5 bases, there was a span of 8 bases. Germline V gene sequence: CDR1 SGHRS, CDR2 YFSETQ.